These T cell receptor beta chains were read from a single sample in a study of cytomegalovirus exposure and HLA in healthy donors. TCRdb's table, derived via immunoSEQ multiplex PCR, lists solely in-frame clones and lacks some. The sample has roughly 330,000 clones, roughly nine tenths seen once. The sequenced sample consisted of PBMCs. The receptors here all came from a woman in her 30s in good health and CMV-seropositive. CDR3s include the opening cysteine and the closing phenylalanine or tryptophan. D genes are given only for firm matches. Size is omitted from some rows. Given values are once, few, many or a class for expanded clones.

d_gene	j_gene	v_gene	abundance	CDR3aa	CDR3nt
TRBD2	TRBJ2-1	TRBV29-1	NA	CSVVGPGLAVLEQFF	TGCAGCGTTGTGGGACCGGGACTAGCGGTTCTTGAGCAGTTCTTC
TRBD1	TRBJ2-7	TRBV10-3	NA	CAISAGTGSGEQYF	TGTGCCATCAGTGCCGGGACAGGGTCGGGCGAGCAGTACTTC
NA	TRBJ1-1	TRBV7-8	NA	CASSLSRALNTEAFF	TGTGCCAGCAGCTTATCGAGGGCCTTGAACACTGAAGCTTTCTTT
TRBD1	TRBJ1-1	TRBV28	NA	CASSLPPGQMNTEAFF	TGTGCCAGCAGTCTTCCACCGGGACAGATGAACACTGAAGCTTTCTTT
NA	TRBJ2-7	TRBV2	NA	CASSVGDGAYEQYF	TGTGCCAGCAGTGTTGGGGACGGGGCCTACGAGCAGTACTTC
TRBD1	TRBJ2-7	TRBV6-5	few	CASSKPGGYEQYF	TGTGCCAGCAGTAAACCAGGGGGCTACGAGCAGTACTTC
NA	TRBJ2-7	TRBV5-6	NA	CASSLGSGVYEQYF	TGTGCCAGCAGCTTAGGTAGCGGAGTCTACGAGCAGTACTTC
TRBD2	TRBJ2-7	TRBV2	NA	CASSYEPPGLATYEQYF	TGTGCCAGCAGCTATGAACCTCCGGGACTAGCGACCTACGAGCAGTACTTC
TRBD1	TRBJ1-2	TRBV7-6	NA	CASSLQTGGLRDHGYTF	TGTGCCAGCAGCTTACAGACAGGGGGCCTCCGGGATCATGGCTACACCTTC
NA	TRBJ2-1	TRBV27	NA	CASSSPAGGGINNEQFF	TGTGCCAGCAGTTCTCCGGCAGGGGGGGGGATAAACAATGAGCAGTTCTTC
NA	TRBJ1-2	TRBV7-9	NA	CASRGTAYGYTF	TGTGCCAGCAGGGGGACGGCTTATGGCTACACCTTC
TRBD1	TRBJ2-3	TRBV5-1	once	CASSSGQGYTQYF	TGCGCCAGCAGCTCCGGACAGGGATATACGCAGTATTTT
NA	TRBJ1-2	TRBV5-6	NA	CASSLGYNYGYTF	TGTGCCAGCAGCTTGGGGTACAACTATGGCTACACCTTC
NA	TRBJ2-1	TRBV7-3	NA	CASSLTRYNEQFF	TGTGCCAGCAGCTTAACGCGGTACAATGAGCAGTTCTTC
NA	TRBJ1-2	TRBV10-3	few	CAIKQADYGYTF	TGTGCCATCAAGCAGGCAGACTATGGCTACACCTTC
NA	TRBJ2-2	TRBV4-3	NA	CASSLQEGTGELFF	TGCGCCAGCAGCCTACAAGAGGGGACCGGGGAGCTGTTTTTT
NA	TRBJ2-7	TRBV11-2	NA	CASSFSTSYEQYF	TGTGCCAGCAGCTTTTCTACGTCCTACGAGCAGTACTTC
TRBD1	TRBJ2-5	TRBV29-1	NA	CSTKTGGIETQYF	TGCAGCACCAAGACAGGGGGAATAGAGACCCAGTACTTC
NA	TRBJ2-3	TRBV19	few	CASSWTTSDTQYF	TGTGCCAGTAGTTGGACGACTTCTGATACGCAGTATTTT
NA	TRBJ2-7	TRBV7-3	NA	CASSLTTYSDEQYF	TGTGCCAGCAGCTTAACTACGTACAGCGACGAGCAGTACTTC
TRBD1	TRBJ1-2	TRBV27	NA	CASRGDRGPYGYTF	TGTGCCAGCAGGGGGGACAGGGGGCCCTATGGCTACACCTTC
NA	TRBJ2-6	TRBV6-1	once	CASSEQGNLGRRGANVLTF	TGTGCCAGCAGTGAACAGGGGAACCTTGGTAGGCGTGGGGCCAACGTCCTGACTTTC
NA	TRBJ1-1	TRBV4-1	NA	CASSQDLGAPEAFF	TGCGCCAGCAGCCAAGATCTGGGCGCACCTGAAGCTTTCTTT
TRBD2	TRBJ2-5	TRBV4-1	NA	CASSQAGGQETQYF	TGCGCCAGCAGCCAGGCGGGGGGCCAAGAGACCCAGTACTTC
TRBD2	TRBJ2-5	TRBV7-7	NA	CASSLREGGETQYF	TGTGCCAGCAGCTTGCGGGAGGGGGGGGAGACCCAGTACTTC
NA	TRBJ1-5	TRBV5-1	once	CASSLGPRGGGDQPQHF	TGCGCCAGCAGCTTGGGGCCCAGGGGAGGTGGGGATCAGCCCCAGCATTTT
TRBD1	TRBJ2-7	TRBV7-6	NA	CASSTGTGPDYEQYF	TGTGCCAGCAGCACGGGGACAGGGCCTGACTACGAGCAGTACTTC
NA	TRBJ2-3	TRBV29-1	NA	CSVARVADTQYF	TGCAGCGTTGCTCGGGTTGCAGATACGCAGTATTTT
TRBD1	TRBJ2-2	TRBV27	few	CASRDDRALTGELFF	TGTGCCAGCAGAGACGACAGGGCCTTGACCGGGGAGCTGTTTTTT
NA	TRBJ1-5	TRBV2	NA	CASSERPLGNQPQHF	TGTGCCAGCAGTGAAAGACCCTTGGGGAATCAGCCCCAGCATTTT
NA	TRBJ1-2	TRBV9	once	CASSVGQRQKPYGYTF	TGTGCCAGCAGCGTAGGACAACGACAAAAGCCCTATGGCTACACCTTC
TRBD1	TRBJ2-1	TRBV27	NA	CASGQGAYYNEQFF	TGTGCCAGCGGTCAGGGGGCCTATTACAATGAGCAGTTCTTC
NA	TRBJ1-1	TRBV5-4	NA	CASSNPGTMTEAFF	TGTGCCAGCAGTAATCCCGGGACAATGACTGAAGCTTTCTTT
NA	TRBJ1-6	TRBV28	NA	CASRKGRTHNSPLHF	TGTGCCAGCAGAAAAGGACGGACACATAATTCACCCCTCCACTTT
NA	TRBJ1-4	TRBV27	NA	CASSPLGANEKLFF	TGTGCCAGCAGTCCGCTCGGGGCTAATGAAAAACTGTTTTTT
NA	TRBJ2-1	TRBV13	NA	CASKAPGLPNEQFF	TGTGCCAGCAAAGCCCCGGGACTCCCAAACGAGCAGTTCTTC
TRBD1	TRBJ1-4	TRBV11-1	NA	CASSLFGTGQPMFF	TGTGCCAGCAGCTTATTCGGAACGGGACAGCCAATGTTTTTT
TRBD2	TRBJ2-7	TRBV4-3	NA	CASSQDLSSGMGYEQYF	TGCGCCAGCAGCCAAGATCTCTCTAGCGGGATGGGCTACGAGCAGTACTTC
TRBD2	TRBJ2-5	TRBV12-5	NA	CASGLATGTSWQETQYF	TGTGCTAGTGGTTTGGCCACCGGGACTAGCTGGCAAGAGACCCAGTACTTC
TRBD1	TRBJ1-1	TRBV7-9	NA	CASYGTGNTEAFF	TGTGCCAGCTACGGGACAGGCAACACTGAAGCTTTCTTT
NA	TRBJ2-3	TRBV28	NA	CASSSPARTDTQYF	TGTGCCAGCAGTTCCCCAGCTAGGACAGATACGCAGTATTTT
NA	TRBJ2-7	TRBV11-2	NA	CASSLGFVGSSSYEQYF	TGTGCCAGCAGCTTAGGGTTCGTGGGCTCTAGCTCCTACGAGCAGTACTTC
NA	TRBJ1-3	TRBV28	once	CASSLLSGNTIYF	TGTGCCAGCAGCCTTCTATCTGGAAACACCATATATTTT
NA	TRBJ2-3	TRBV25-1	NA	CASSSGTNWADTQYF	TGTGCCAGCAGTTCCGGGACAAATTGGGCAGATACGCAGTATTTT
TRBD2	TRBJ2-7	TRBV14	NA	CASSRLAGGPELAYEQYF	TGTGCCAGCAGTCGACTAGCGGGAGGGCCGGAGTTGGCCTACGAGCAGTACTTC
NA	TRBJ1-5	TRBV28	NA	CASSPVEGGGNQPQHF	TGTGCCAGCAGCCCTGTCGAGGGGGGTGGCAATCAGCCCCAGCATTTT
NA	TRBJ1-1	TRBV5-1	NA	CASSSRQDLTEAFF	TGCGCCAGCAGTTCACGACAGGACCTCACTGAAGCTTTCTTT
NA	TRBJ2-1	TRBV6-6	NA	CASSRTVYNEQFF	TGTGCCAGCAGCCGGACCGTGTACAATGAGCAGTTCTTC
NA	TRBJ1-1	TRBV7-9	NA	CASRGTPEVTEAFF	TGTGCCAGCAGAGGGACACCTGAGGTAACTGAAGCTTTCTTT
NA	TRBJ2-1	TRBV7-9	NA	CASSLALNNEQFF	TGTGCCAGCAGCTTAGCTCTAAACAATGAGCAGTTCTTC
TRBD2	TRBJ2-7	TRBV27	NA	CASSLSLAYEQYF	TGTGCCAGCAGTTTATCACTAGCGTACGAGCAGTACTTC
NA	TRBJ2-7	TRBV4-1	NA	CASSQVREDEQYF	TGCGCCAGCAGCCAAGTCCGCGAGGACGAGCAGTACTTC
NA	TRBJ2-3	TRBV27	once	CASKAQGTTDTQYF	TGTGCCAGCAAAGCGCAGGGAACCACAGATACGCAGTATTTT
TRBD2	TRBJ2-5	TRBV5-6	once	CASSLGRGVRETQYF	TGTGCCAGCAGCCTGGGTCGGGGGGTGCGGGAGACCCAGTACTTC
NA	TRBJ2-7	TRBV11-2	NA	CASSLELASYEQYF	TGTGCCAGCAGCTTAGAACTAGCCTCCTACGAGCAGTACTTC
NA	TRBJ1-2	TRBV29-1	NA	CSVVITTNYGYTF	TGCAGCGTTGTCATTACAACTAACTATGGCTACACCTTC
NA	TRBJ2-3	TRBV9	NA	CASSVGRAIPDTQYF	TGTGCCAGCAGCGTCGGCAGGGCGATACCAGATACGCAGTATTTT
TRBD2	TRBJ2-1	TRBV2	NA	CASSDWLAGSSYNEQFF	TGTGCCAGCAGTGATTGGCTAGCGGGGAGCTCCTACAATGAGCAGTTCTTC
TRBD2	TRBJ2-3	TRBV27	NA	CASSRGTSGLDTQYF	TGTGCCAGCAGTCGCGGGACTAGCGGGTTAGATACGCAGTATTTT
NA	TRBJ2-5	TRBV11-2	NA	CASSWDSSGIPPQETQYF	TGTGCCAGCAGTTGGGACTCCTCGGGCATCCCACCCCAAGAGACCCAGTACTTC